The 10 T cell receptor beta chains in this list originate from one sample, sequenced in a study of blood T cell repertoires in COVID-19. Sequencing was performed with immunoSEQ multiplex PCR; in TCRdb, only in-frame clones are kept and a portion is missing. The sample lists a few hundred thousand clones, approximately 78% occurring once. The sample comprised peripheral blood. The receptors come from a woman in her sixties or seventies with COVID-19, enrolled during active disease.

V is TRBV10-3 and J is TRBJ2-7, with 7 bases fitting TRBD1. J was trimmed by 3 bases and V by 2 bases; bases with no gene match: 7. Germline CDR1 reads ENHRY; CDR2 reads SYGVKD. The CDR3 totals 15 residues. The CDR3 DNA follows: TGTGCCATCAGTGAGGGTGGACAGGCGAACTACGAGCAGTACTTC. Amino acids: CAISEGGQANYEQYF.

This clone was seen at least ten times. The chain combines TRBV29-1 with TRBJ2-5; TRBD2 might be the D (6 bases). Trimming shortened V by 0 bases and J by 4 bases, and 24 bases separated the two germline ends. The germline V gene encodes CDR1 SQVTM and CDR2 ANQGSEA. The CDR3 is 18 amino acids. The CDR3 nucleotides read TGCAGCGTTGAAGAATCGAAGAGCAGCGGCAGAGCGGGAGAGACCCAGTACTTC. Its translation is CSVEESKSSGRAGETQYF. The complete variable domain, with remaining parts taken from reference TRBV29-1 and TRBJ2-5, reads SAVISQKPSRDICQRGTSLTIQCQVDSQVTMMFWYRQQPGQSLTLIATANQGSEATYESGFVIDKFPISRPNLTFSTLTVSNMSPEDSSIYLCSVEESKSSGRAGETQYFGPGTRLLVL.

The DNA of the CDR3 is TGTGCCAGCTCACCCCTTTCGAGACAAGTAGTCAACACTGAAGCTTTCTTT. Translation gives CASSPLSRQVVNTEAFF. The chain joins TRBV18 to TRBJ1-1, with unresolved D. Germline assignment: CDR1 KGHSH and CDR2 LQKENI. V gave up 3 bases and J gave up 2 bases, with 19 bases separating them. CDR3 length: 17 residues.

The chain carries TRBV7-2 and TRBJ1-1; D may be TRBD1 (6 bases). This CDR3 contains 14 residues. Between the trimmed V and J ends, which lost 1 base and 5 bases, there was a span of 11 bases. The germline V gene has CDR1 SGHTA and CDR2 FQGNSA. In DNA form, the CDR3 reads TGTGCCAGCAGCTTAGTCGGGGGGCGGACTGAAGCTTTCTTT. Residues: CASSLVGGRTEAFF.

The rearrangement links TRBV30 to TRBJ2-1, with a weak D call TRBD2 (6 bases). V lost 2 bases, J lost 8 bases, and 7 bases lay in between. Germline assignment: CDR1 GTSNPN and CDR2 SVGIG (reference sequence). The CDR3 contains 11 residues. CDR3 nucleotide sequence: TGTGCCTGGAGTAGCGGGTATGAGCAGTTCTTC. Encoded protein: CAWSSGYEQFF.

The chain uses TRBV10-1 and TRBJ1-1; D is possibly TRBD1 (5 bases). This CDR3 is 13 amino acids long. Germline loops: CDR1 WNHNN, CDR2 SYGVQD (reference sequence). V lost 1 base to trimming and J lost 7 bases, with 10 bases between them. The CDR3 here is CASSEFGADEAFF. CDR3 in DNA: TGCGCCAGCAGTGAGTTTGGGGCAGATGAAGCTTTCTTT.

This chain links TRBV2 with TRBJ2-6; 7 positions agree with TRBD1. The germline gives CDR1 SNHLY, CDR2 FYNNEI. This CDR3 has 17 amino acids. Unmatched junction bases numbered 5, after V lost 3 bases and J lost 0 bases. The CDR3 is CASSETTGTSGANVLTF. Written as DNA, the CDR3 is TGTGCCAGCAGTGAGACGACAGGGACCTCTGGGGCCAACGTCCTGACTTTC.

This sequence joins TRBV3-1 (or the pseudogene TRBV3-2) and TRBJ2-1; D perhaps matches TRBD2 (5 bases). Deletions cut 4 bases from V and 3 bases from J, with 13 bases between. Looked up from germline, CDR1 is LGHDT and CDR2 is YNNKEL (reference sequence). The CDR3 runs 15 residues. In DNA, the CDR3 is TGTGCCAGCAGCCGAAGCGGTTCCGGCTACAATGAGCAGTTCTTC. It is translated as CASSRSGSGYNEQFF.

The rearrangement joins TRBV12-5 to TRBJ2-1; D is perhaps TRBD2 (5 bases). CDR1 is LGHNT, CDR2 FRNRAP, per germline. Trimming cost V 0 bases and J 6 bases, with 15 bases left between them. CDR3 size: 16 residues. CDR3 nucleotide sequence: TGTGCTAGTGGTTTGGTACAAGGTGTCAGCGGCAATGAGCAGTTCTTC. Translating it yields CASGLVQGVSGNEQFF.

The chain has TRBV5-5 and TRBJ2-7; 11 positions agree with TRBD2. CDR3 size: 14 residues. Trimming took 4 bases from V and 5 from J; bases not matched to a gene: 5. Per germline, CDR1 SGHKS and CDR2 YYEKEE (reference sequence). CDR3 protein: CASSHSGRANEQYF. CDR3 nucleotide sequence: TGTGCCAGCAGCCATAGCGGGAGGGCCAACGAGCAGTACTTC.